The 9 T cell receptor beta chains presented below share a single source sample, sequenced in a study of cytomegalovirus exposure and HLA in healthy donors. 60 Vbeta and 13 Jbeta primers were used in PCR. The data were produced by immunoSEQ multiplex PCR, yet TCRdb's version contains in-frame clones alone and is incomplete. The profile shows about 180,000 clones, 60% to 80% of them singletons. The sequenced sample was PBMCs. These receptors were collected from a man in his sixties in good health and CMV-seronegative.

This clone has more than one count but fewer than ten. The chain employs TRBV19 and TRBJ1-6; 10 bases fit TRBD1. Per the germline V gene, CDR1 is LNHDA and CDR2 is SQIVND (reference sequence). CDR3 length: 15 residues. The trim removed 1 base at V and 7 bases at J, leaving 1 base unmatched. CDR3 nucleotide sequence: TGTGCCAGTAGTATAGCGGACAGGGGGAATTCACCCCTCCACTTT. Translating it yields CASSIADRGNSPLHF. The full variable domain, rest sourced from reference TRBV19 and TRBJ1-6, is DGGITQSPKYLFRKEGQNVTLSCEQNLNHDAMYWYRQDPGQGLRLIYYSQIVNDFQKGDIAEGYSVSREKKESFPLTVTSAQKNPTAFYLCASSIADRGNSPLHFGNGTRLTVT.

This clone was counted a few times. The chain is built from TRBV6-5 and TRBJ1-2; 7 bases agree with TRBD1. The CDR3 runs 15 residues. The V gene's germline CDR1 is MNHEY and CDR2 SVGAGI. V gave up 0 bases and J gave up 8 bases; unmatched junction bases: 9. CDR3: CASSYSSEGARGYTF. The CDR3 bases are TGTGCCAGCAGTTACTCGAGTGAGGGGGCGAGGGGCTACACCTTC.

This clone was recorded only once. The rearrangement uses TRBV19 and TRBJ1-4; the match to TRBD1 covers 8 bases. Germline CDR1 and CDR2: LNHDA and SQIVND (reference sequence). V trimming: 6 bases; J trimming: 8 bases; junction bases outside the gene matches: 8. The CDR3 is 14 amino acids. CDR3 nucleotide sequence: TGTGCCAGTAGGTTCACAGGGGGGGACGAAAAACTGTTTTTT. Residues: CASRFTGGDEKLFF.

The chain joins TRBV5-1 to TRBJ2-5; TRBD2 matches at 9 bases. This CDR3 is 16 amino acids long. Germline-derived CDR1 and CDR2 are SGHRS and YFSETQ. The V and J ends lost 4 bases and 5 bases, in that order; junction bases with no gene match: 12. The chain's CDR3 is CASSPSAGGGWETQYF. The CDR3 bases are TGCGCCAGCAGCCCTTCGGCGGGAGGGGGTTGGGAGACCCAGTACTTC. Looking up the rest from reference TRBV5-1 and TRBJ2-5 gives the full variable domain: KAGVTQTPRYLIKTRGQQVTLSCSPISGHRSVSWYQQTPGQGLQFLFEYFSETQRNKGNFPGRFSGRQFSNSRSEMNVSTLELGDSALYLCASSPSAGGGWETQYFGPGTRLLVL.

The rearrangement uses TRBV19 and TRBJ2-3, with D perhaps TRBD1 (6 bases). The CDR3 has 15 amino acids. Per germline, CDR1 LNHDA and CDR2 SQIVND (reference sequence). Trimming cost V 3 bases and J 4 bases, with 14 bases left between them. The CDR3 coding sequence is TGTGCCAGTAGTATTGGCCAGGGGTCAGCAGATACGCAGTATTTT. Translating it yields CASSIGQGSADTQYF.

V and J are TRBV2 and TRBJ2-2, with 10 bases fitting TRBD2. The CDR3 extends over 16 amino acids. V was clipped by 4 bases and J by 7 bases; unmatched bases: 9. Germline CDR1 reads SNHLY; CDR2 reads FYNNEI. The CDR3 nucleotides are TGTGCCAGCAGTGCGTCCCTAGCGGGAGTGGGCGGGGAGCTGTTTTTT. It translates to CASSASLAGVGGELFF.

The V and J genes are TRBV27 and TRBJ2-7; 7 nucleotides agree with TRBD1. The CDR3 loop spans 15 amino acids. Trimming cost V 8 bases and J 3 bases; bases outside gene matches: 13. CDR1 is MNHEY, CDR2 SMNVEV, per germline (reference sequence). CDR3 sequence (DNA): TGTGCCAGCGGAAAAAACAGGGGAAATAGCTACGAGCAGTACTTC. The encoded protein is CASGKNRGNSYEQYF.

The V gene is TRBV5-1, the J gene TRBJ2-7; 7 bases align to TRBD2. Germline lookup yields CDR1 SGHRS and CDR2 YFSETQ. The CDR3 has 17 residues. With V trimmed by 4 bases and J by 2 bases, 15 bases remained unmatched. CDR3 protein: CASSPWFGGGETYEQYF. The CDR3 nucleotides are TGCGCCAGCAGCCCCTGGTTCGGGGGAGGGGAAACCTACGAGCAGTACTTC.

CDR3 sequence reads: CASSPRPGAQYF. The CDR3 coding sequence is TGTGCCAGCAGTCCACGTCCCGGAGCCCAGTACTTC. The chain carries TRBV6-6 and TRBJ2-5; D ambiguous. Trimming shortened V by 5 bases and J by 9 bases, and 13 bases separated the two germline ends. Germline V lookup: CDR1 MNHNY, CDR2 SVGAGI (reference sequence). This CDR3 spans 12 amino acids.